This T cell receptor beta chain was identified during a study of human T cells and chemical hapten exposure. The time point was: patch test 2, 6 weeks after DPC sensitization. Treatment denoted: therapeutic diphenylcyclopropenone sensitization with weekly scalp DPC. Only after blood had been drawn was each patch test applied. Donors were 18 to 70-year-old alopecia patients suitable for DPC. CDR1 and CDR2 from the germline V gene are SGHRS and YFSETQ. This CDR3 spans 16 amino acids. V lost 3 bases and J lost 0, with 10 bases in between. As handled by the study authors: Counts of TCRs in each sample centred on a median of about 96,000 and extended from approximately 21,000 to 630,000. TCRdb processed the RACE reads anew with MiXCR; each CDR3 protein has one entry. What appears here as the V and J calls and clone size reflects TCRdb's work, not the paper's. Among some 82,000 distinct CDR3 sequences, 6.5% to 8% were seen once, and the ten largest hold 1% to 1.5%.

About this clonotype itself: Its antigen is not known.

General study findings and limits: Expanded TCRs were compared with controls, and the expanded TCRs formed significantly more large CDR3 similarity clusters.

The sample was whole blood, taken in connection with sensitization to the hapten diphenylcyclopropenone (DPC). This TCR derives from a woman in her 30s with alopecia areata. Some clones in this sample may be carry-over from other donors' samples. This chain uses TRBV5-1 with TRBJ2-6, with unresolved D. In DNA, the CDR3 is TGCGCCAGCAGCTATGACGGGTTCTCTGGGGCCAACGTCCTGACTTTC. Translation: CASSYDGFSGANVLTF. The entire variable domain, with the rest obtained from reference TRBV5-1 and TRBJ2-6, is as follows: KAGVTQTPRYLIKTRGQQVTLSCSPISGHRSVSWYQQTPGQGLQFLFEYFSETQRNKGNFPGRFSGRQFSNSRSEMNVSTLELGDSALYLCASSYDGFSGANVLTFGAGSRLTVL.